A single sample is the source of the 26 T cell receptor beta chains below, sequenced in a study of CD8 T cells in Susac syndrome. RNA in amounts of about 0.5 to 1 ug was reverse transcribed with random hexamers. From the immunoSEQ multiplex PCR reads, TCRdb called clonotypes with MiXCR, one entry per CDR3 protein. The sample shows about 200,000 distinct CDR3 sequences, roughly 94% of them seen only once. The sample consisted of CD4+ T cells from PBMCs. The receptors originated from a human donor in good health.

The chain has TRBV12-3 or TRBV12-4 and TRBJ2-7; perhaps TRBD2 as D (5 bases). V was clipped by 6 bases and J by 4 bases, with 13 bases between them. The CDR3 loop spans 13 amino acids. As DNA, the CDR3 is TGTGCCAGCAGCCGTGGACTCCGGTACGAGCAGTACGTC. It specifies CASSRGLRYEQYV.

CDR3 in amino acids: CSAPQGANGFSEQFF. CDR3 nucleotides: TGCAGTGCTCCCCAGGGGGCAAATGGGTTTAGTGAGCAGTTCTTC. This sequence joins TRBV20-1 and TRBJ2-1, with 8 bases that match TRBD1. There are 15 residues in the CDR3. Germline CDR1 reads DFQATT; CDR2 reads SNEGSKA (reference sequence). V trimming: 5 bases; J trimming: 9 bases; junction bases outside the gene matches: 15.

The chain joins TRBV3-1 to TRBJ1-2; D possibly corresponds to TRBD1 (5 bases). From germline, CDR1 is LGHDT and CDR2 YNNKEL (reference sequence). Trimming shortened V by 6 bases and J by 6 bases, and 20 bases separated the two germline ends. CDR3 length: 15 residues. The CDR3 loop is CASSTRPQGVNGYTF. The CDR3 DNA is TGTGCCAGCAGTACTAGACCGCAGGGAGTTAATGGCTACACCTTC.

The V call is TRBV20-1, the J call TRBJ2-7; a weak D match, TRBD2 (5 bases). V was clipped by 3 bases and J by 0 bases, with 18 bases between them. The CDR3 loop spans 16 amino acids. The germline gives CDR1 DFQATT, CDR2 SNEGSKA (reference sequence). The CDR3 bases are TGCAGTGCTAGGATCTATCGCGGCGCGGGCTCCTACGAGCAGTACGTC. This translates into CSARIYRGAGSYEQYV.

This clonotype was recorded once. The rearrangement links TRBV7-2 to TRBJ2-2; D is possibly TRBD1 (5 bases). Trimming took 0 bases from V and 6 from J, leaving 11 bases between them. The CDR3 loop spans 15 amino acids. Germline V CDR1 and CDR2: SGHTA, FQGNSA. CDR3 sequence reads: CASSLAPGMAGELFF. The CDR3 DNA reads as TGTGCCAGCAGCTTAGCCCCAGGGATGGCCGGGGAGCTGTTTTTT.

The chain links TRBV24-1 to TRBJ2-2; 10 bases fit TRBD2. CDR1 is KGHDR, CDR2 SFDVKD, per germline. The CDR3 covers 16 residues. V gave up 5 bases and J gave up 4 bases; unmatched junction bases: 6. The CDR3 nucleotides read TGTGCCACCAGTGCTCCCGGACTAGCGGTCACCGGGGAGCTGTTTTTT. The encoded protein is CATSAPGLAVTGELFF.

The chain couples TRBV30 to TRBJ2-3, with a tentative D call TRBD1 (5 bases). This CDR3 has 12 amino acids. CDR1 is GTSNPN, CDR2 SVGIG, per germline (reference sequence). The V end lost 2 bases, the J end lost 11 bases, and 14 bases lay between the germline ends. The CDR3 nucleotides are TGTGCCTGGAGTCCCCTTGAAAGGGGGCAGTATTTT. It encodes CAWSPLERGQYF.

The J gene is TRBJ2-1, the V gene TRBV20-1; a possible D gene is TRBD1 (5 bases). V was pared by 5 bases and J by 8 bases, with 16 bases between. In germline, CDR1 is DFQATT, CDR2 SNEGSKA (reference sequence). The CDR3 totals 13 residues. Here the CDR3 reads CSAPKGLQDEQFF. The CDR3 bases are TGCAGTGCTCCAAAGGGGCTGCAAGATGAGCAGTTCTTC.

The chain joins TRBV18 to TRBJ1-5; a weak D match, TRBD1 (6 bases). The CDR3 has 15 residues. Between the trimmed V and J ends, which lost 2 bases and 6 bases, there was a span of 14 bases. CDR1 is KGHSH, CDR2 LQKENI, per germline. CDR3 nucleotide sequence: TGTGCCAGCTCACCAGACCCAGGGGATGCTCAGCCCCAGCATTTT. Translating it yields CASSPDPGDAQPQHF.

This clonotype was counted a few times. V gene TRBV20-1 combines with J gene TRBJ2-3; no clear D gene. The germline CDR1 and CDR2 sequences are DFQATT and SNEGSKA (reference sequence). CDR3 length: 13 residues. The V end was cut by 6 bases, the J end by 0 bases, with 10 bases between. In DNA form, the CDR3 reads TGCAGTGCCCTTGGCCCCAGCACAGATACGCAGTATTTT. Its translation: CSALGPSTDTQYF.

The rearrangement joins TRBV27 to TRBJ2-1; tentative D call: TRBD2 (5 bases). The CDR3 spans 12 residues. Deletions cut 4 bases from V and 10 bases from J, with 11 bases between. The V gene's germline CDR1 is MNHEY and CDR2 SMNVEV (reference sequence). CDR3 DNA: TGTGCCAGCAGTTCAGCGGTTGGGGAGCAGTTCTTC. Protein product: CASSSAVGEQFF.

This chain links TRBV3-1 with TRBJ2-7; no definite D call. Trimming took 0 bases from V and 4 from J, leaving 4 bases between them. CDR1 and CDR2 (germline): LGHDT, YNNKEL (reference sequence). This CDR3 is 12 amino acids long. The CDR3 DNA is TGTGCCAGCAGCCAAGACGGGTACGAGCAGTACTTC. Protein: CASSQDGYEQYF.

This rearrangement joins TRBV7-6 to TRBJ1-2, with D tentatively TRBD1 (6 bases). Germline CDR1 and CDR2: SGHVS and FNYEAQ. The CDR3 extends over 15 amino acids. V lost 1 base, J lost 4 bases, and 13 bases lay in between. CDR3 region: CASSLVGGGVYGYTF. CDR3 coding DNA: TGTGCCAGCAGCTTAGTGGGGGGCGGTGTCTATGGCTACACCTTC. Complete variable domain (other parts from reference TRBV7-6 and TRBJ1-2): GAGVSQSPRYKVTKRGQDVALRCDPISGHVSLYWYRQALGQGPEFLTYFNYEAQQDKSGLPNDRFSAERPEGSISTLTIQRTEQRDSAMYRCASSLVGGGVYGYTFGSGTRLTVV.

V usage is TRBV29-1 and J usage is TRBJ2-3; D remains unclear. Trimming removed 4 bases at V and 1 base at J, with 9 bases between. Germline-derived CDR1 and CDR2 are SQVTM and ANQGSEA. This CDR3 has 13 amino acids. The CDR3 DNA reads TGCAGCGTTGTCTCCCGGCGCACAGATACGCAGTATTTT. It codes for CSVVSRRTDTQYF.

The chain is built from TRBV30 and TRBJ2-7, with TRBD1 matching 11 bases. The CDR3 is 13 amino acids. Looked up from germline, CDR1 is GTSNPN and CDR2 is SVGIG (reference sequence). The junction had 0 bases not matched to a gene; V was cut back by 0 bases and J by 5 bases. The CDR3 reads CAWSVGQGDEQYV. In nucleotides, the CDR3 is TGTGCCTGGAGTGTGGGACAGGGGGACGAGCAGTACGTC.

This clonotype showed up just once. CDR3 in amino acids: CASSQDSPYGYTF. The CDR3 coding sequence is TGTGCCAGCAGCCAAGACAGCCCCTATGGCTACACCTTC. V is TRBV3-1 and J is TRBJ1-2; D unresolved. Germline CDR1 is LGHDT and CDR2 is YNNKEL (reference sequence). This CDR3 region has 13 residues. The ends were cut back, 0 bases at V and 4 bases at J, with 6 bases in the middle.

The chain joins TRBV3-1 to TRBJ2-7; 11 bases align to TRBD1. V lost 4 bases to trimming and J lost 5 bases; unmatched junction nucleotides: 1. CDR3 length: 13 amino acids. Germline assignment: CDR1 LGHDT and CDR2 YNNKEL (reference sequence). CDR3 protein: CASSRTGGDEQYV. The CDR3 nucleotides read TGTGCCAGCAGCCGGACAGGGGGCGACGAGCAGTACGTC.

CDR3 protein: CSVVWGQGGAFF. In DNA form, the CDR3 reads TGCAGCGTTGTTTGGGGACAGGGGGGAGCTTTCTTT. The rearrangement uses TRBV29-1 and TRBJ1-1; 11 bases fit TRBD1. Germline V gives CDR1 SQVTM, CDR2 ANQGSEA. The CDR3 loop spans 12 amino acids. The ends lost 4 bases at V and 10 bases at J; junction bases unmatched: 5.

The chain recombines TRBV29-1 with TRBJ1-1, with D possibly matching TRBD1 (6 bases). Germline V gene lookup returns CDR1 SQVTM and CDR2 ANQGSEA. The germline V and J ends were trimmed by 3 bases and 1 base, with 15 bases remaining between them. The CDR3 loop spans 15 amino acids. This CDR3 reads CSVDGTPWRNTEAFF. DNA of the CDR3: TGCAGCGTTGACGGGACACCCTGGAGGAACACTGAAGCTTTCTTT.

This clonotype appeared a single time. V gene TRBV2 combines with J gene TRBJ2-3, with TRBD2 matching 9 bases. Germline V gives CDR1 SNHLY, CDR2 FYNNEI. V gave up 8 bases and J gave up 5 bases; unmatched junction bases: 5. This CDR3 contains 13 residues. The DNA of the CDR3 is TGTGCCAGCGCGCGGGAGGGAAAAGATACGCAGTATTTT. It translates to CASAREGKDTQYF.

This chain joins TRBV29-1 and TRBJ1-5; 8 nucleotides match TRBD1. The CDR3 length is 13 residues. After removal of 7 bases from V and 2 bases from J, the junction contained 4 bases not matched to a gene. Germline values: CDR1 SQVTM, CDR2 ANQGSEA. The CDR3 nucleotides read TGCAGCGCCGGACAGGGAGGCAATCAGCCCCAGCATTTT. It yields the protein CSAGQGGNQPQHF.

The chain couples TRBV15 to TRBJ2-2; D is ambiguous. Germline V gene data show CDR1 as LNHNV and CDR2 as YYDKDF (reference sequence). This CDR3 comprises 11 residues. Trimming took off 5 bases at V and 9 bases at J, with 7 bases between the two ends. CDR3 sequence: CATSSGRELFF. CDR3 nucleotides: TGTGCCACCAGCTCCGGCCGGGAGCTGTTTTTT.

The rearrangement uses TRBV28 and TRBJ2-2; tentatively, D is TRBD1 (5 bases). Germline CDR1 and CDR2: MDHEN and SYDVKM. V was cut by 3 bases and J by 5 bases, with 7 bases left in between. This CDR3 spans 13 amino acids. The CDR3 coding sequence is TGTGCCAGCAGTTTGCAGGGAACCGGGGAGCTGTTTTTT. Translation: CASSLQGTGELFF.

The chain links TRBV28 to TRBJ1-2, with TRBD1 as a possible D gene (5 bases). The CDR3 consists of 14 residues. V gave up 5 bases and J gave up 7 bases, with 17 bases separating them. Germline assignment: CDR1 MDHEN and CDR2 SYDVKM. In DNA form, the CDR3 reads TGTGCCAGCAGTACGATCGGGGGAGAGGGTGGCTACACCTTC. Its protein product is CASSTIGGEGGYTF.

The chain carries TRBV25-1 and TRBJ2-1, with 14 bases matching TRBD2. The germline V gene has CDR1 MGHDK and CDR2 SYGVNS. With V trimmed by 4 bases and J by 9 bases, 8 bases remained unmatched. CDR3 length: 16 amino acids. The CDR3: CASSVTSGGARGEQFF. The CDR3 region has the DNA TGTGCCAGCAGTGTGACTAGCGGGGGGGCCCGGGGTGAGCAGTTCTTC.

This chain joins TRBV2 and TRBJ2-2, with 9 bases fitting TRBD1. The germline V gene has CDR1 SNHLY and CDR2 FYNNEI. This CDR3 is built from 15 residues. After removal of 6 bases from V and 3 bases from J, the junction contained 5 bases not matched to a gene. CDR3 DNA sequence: TGTGCCAGCAGATCGGGACAGGGCGACACCGGGGAGCTGTTTTTT. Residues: CASRSGQGDTGELFF.